A selection of T cell receptor beta chains follows, all from one sample in a study of cytomegalovirus exposure and HLA in healthy donors. Generated by immunoSEQ multiplex PCR, the TCRdb table keeps only in-frame clones and is missing some. The repertoire holds 150,000 to 200,000 clones, approximately 85% seen once, with roughly 1.6% in the top ten. The sample taken for sequencing was PBMCs. The receptors shown here come from a woman aged 18-35 years in good health and CMV-seronegative. Each CDR3 is given with its conserved first and last residue. The order of the fields is clone size, CDR3 length, D gene, V gene, J gene, CDR3 DNA, CDR3 protein. D genes are given only for firm matches. Some rows mark clone size as missing; the rest say once, few, many or name a class of expanded clone.

NA,13,NA,TRBV4-1,TRBJ2-3,TGCGCCAGCAGCCAAGAGGGGGACACCCGGGGGTATTTT,CASSQEGDTRGYF
many,17,TRBD1,TRBV5-1,TRBJ2-1,TGCGCCAGCAGCTTGGCCGGGACAGGAGCCCCCTACAATGAGCAGTTCTTC,CASSLAGTGAPYNEQFF
NA,13,TRBD1,TRBV5-1,TRBJ1-2,TGCGCCAGCAGCTTGGAGGGGGCGGATGGCTACACCTTC,CASSLEGADGYTF
NA,14,NA,TRBV30,TRBJ1-6,TGTGCCTGGGAAGCGCTCTCCTATAATTCACCCCTCCACTTT,CAWEALSYNSPLHF
NA,17,NA,TRBV7-9,TRBJ2-5,TGTGCCAGCAGCTTGCTGGGGGGAAGACAGACCAAAGAGACCCAGTACTTC,CASSLLGGRQTKETQYF
NA,15,TRBD1,TRBV7-9,TRBJ1-5,TGTGCCAGCAGCTTGGGGGGACAGGGAGATCAGCCCCAGCATTTT,CASSLGGQGDQPQHF
NA,15,TRBD2,TRBV27,TRBJ2-7,TGTGCCAGCAGTTTTATCGCGGGAGGGCCGGGAGAGCAGTACTTC,CASSFIAGGPGEQYF
NA,15,TRBD1,TRBV5-1,TRBJ2-7,TGCGCCAGCAGCTCAGGGACAGGAGTAACCTACGAGCAGTACTTC,CASSSGTGVTYEQYF
NA,13,NA,TRBV5-1,TRBJ1-2,TGCGCCAGCAGCTCGGGACATAGGGACGGCTACACCTTC,CASSSGHRDGYTF
NA,14,NA,TRBV7-2,TRBJ2-1,TGTGCCAGCAGCCCACCACCGGTCCTCAATGAGCAGTTCTTC,CASSPPPVLNEQFF
NA,16,TRBD2,TRBV11-2,TRBJ2-1,TGTGCCAGCAGCTTAGCGGCTAGCGGGAGCCTCAATGAGCAGTTCTTC,CASSLAASGSLNEQFF
NA,15,TRBD1,TRBV5-6,TRBJ1-4,TGTGCCAGCAGCTTGTTCAGGGGGCGCGGTGAAAAACTGTTTTTT,CASSLFRGRGEKLFF
once,14,NA,TRBV28,TRBJ2-7,TGTGCCAGCAGCCCCCGCGGACATACCTACGAGCAGTACTTC,CASSPRGHTYEQYF
few,17,NA,TRBV5-1,TRBJ1-1,TGCGCCAGCAGCTTGGGGAGGGGAGGAAGCATGAACACTGAAGCTTTCTTT,CASSLGRGGSMNTEAFF
NA,14,NA,TRBV19,TRBJ1-5,TGTGCCAGTAGTTGGGTAGGAGAAGGTCAGCCCCAGCATTTT,CASSWVGEGQPQHF
NA,15,TRBD1,TRBV5-8,TRBJ1-2,TGTGCCAGCAGCTTAGGGACAGGAGTAAACTATGGCTACACCTTC,CASSLGTGVNYGYTF
NA,16,NA,TRBV25-1,TRBJ2-3,TGTGCCAGCAGTGAACGGTGGCGGAACCCCACAGATACGCAGTATTTT,CASSERWRNPTDTQYF
NA,14,TRBD1,TRBV14,TRBJ1-1,TGTGCCAGCAGCCAAGTGGGGGACAGGATCAAAGCTTTCTTT,CASSQVGDRIKAFF
once,17,TRBD1,TRBV5-1,TRBJ1-6,TGCGCCAGCAGCTTGGGTGGACAGGGGGCTTATAATTCACCCCTCCACTTT,CASSLGGQGAYNSPLHF
NA,16,NA,TRBV5-4,TRBJ2-1,TGTGCCAGCAGACTGAAGCGGGTCAGCTCCTACAATGAGCAGTTCTTC,CASRLKRVSSYNEQFF
NA,15,TRBD2,TRBV11-2,TRBJ2-7,TGTGCCAGCAGCCCCGAGGGACTAGCGGATTACGAGCAGTACTTC,CASSPEGLADYEQYF
NA,17,TRBD1,TRBV10-3,TRBJ2-3,TGTGCCATCAGTGGTTCCAAGGACAGGAGCCCCCCAGATACGCAGTATTTT,CAISGSKDRSPPDTQYF
NA,15,TRBD1,TRBV30,TRBJ1-4,TGTGCCTGGAGCCTAAAGACAGGGCGGGGTGAAAAACTGTTTTTT,CAWSLKTGRGEKLFF
NA,13,TRBD1,TRBV19,TRBJ1-2,TGTGCCAGTAGCCTTGGACAGGGCTATGGCTACACCTTC,CASSLGQGYGYTF
once,14,TRBD2,TRBV6-1,TRBJ2-1,TGTGCCAGCAGTGAACCGGCGGGAGGATTTGAGCAGTTCTTC,CASSEPAGGFEQFF
NA,14,NA,TRBV7-6,TRBJ2-7,TGTGCCAGCAGCTTAGGCGGGACCTCTTACGAGCAGTACTTC,CASSLGGTSYEQYF
NA,13,NA,TRBV27,TRBJ2-7,TGTGCCAGCAGTTCCCTCCAGGGCTACGAGCAGTACTTC,CASSSLQGYEQYF
once,14,TRBD1,TRBV5-1,TRBJ2-7,TGCGCCAGCAGCTGGGGGACAGCACCCTACGAGCAGTACTTC,CASSWGTAPYEQYF
NA,14,NA,TRBV5-6,TRBJ2-7,TGTGCCAGCAGCTTAGTGACACACTCCTACGAGCAGTACTTC,CASSLVTHSYEQYF
NA,16,NA,TRBV18,TRBJ1-3,TGTGCCAGCTCACCACTTCGACAGCTCGCTGGAAACACCATATATTTT,CASSPLRQLAGNTIYF
NA,14,TRBD1,TRBV7-3,TRBJ2-7,TGTGCCAGCAGCGCCCGGGACAGACTTGGGGAGCAGTACTTC,CASSARDRLGEQYF
NA,15,TRBD1,TRBV6-9,TRBJ2-7,TGTGCCAGCAGTTATTCGACAGGGACCCCCTACGAGCAGTACTTC,CASSYSTGTPYEQYF
NA,13,TRBD2,TRBV27,TRBJ2-1,TGTGCCAGCATGGGAGGGCTTTACAATGAGCAGTTCTTC,CASMGGLYNEQFF
few,16,TRBD2,TRBV30,TRBJ2-3,TGTGCCTGGAGTGCCCTAGCGGGGGGGCCCACAGATACGCAGTATTTT,CAWSALAGGPTDTQYF
NA,16,NA,TRBV7-9,TRBJ2-7,TGTGCCAGCAGCTTAAGAACAGGGATCCGAGGCTACGAGCAGTACTTC,CASSLRTGIRGYEQYF
once,14,NA,TRBV5-1,TRBJ1-1,TGCGCCAGCAGCCCCGGGGGGGCGGCGACTGAAGCTTTCTTT,CASSPGGAATEAFF
once,16,NA,TRBV5-1,TRBJ2-4,TGCGCCAGCAGCTTGGAATTGGCAGGGATGGGAAACATTCAGTACTTC,CASSLELAGMGNIQYF